This TCR beta chain was obtained from a study of tumor-infiltrating lymphocytes in primary liver carcinoma. Study-level background: Patients included men and women of 30 to 69 years. Whole-study findings and limits: It was in tumors, not blood, that the top-250-clone fraction was significantly higher (p = 0.039).

From around 520 ng of total RNA, TCR beta-specific cDNA was reverse-transcribed using a constant-region primer. Each TCR beta library was derived from three nested multiplex PCR rounds that employed slightly modified ARM-PCR. Rounds one and two of PCR, each of 9 to 11 cycles, were primed with TRBV1-TRBV30 forward primers and a C-beta reverse primer. Using its own MiXCR run on the multiplex PCR reads, TCRdb lists one record per CDR3 protein. The sample holds fewer than 400,000 distinct CDR3 sequences, 55% to 65% seen once. This clonotype appeared many times. Its antigen is unidentified. Unsorted whole blood yielded blood RNA, and germline DNA was extracted as well. Investigators obtained around 4 milliliters of peripheral blood ahead of surgery. Germline lookup yields CDR1 MNHEY and CDR2 SVGEGT. This CDR3 is 17 amino acids long. Trimming removed 0 bases from V and 4 bases from J, with 18 bases in between.

Material for sequencing was peripheral blood. The chain couples TRBV6-2 or TRBV6-3 to TRBJ1-2; D is possibly TRBD1 (5 bases). The sequence derives from a man in his forties with primary liver carcinoma and hepatitis B virus infection. CDR3 protein: CASSYSRTGKDLYGYTF. CDR3 coding DNA: TGTGCCAGCAGTTACTCGAGAACAGGAAAGGACCTCTATGGCTACACCTTC.